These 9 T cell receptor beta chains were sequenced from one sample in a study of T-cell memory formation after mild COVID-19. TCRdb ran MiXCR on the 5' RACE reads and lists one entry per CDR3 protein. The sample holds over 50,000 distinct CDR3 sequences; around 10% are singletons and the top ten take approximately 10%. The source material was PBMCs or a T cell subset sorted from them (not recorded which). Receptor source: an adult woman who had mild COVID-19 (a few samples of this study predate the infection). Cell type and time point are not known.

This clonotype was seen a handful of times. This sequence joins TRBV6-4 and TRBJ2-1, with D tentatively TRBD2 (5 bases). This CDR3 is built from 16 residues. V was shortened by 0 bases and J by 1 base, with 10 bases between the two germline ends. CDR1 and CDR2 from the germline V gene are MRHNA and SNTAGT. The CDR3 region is CASSDSGLASYNEQFF. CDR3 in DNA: TGTGCCAGCAGTGACTCGGGTCTAGCTTCCTACAATGAGCAGTTCTTC.

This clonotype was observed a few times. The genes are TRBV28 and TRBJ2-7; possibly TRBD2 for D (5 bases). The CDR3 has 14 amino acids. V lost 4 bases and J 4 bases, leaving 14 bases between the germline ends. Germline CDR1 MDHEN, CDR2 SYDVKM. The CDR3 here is CASSSPEGLYEQYF. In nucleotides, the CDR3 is TGTGCCAGCAGTTCCCCCGAGGGTCTATACGAGCAGTACTTC. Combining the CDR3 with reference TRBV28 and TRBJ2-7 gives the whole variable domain DVKVTQSSRYLVKRTGEKVFLECVQDMDHENMFWYRQDPGLGLRLIYFSYDVKMKEKGDIPEGYSVSREKKERFSLILESASTNQTSMYLCASSSPEGLYEQYFGPGTRLTVT.

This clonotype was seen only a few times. The CDR3 bases are TGCGCCAGCAGCTTACGGGGACATAATTCACCCCTCCACTTT. Its translation is CASSLRGHNSPLHF. The rearrangement uses TRBV5-1 and TRBJ1-6, with a tentative D call TRBD1 (5 bases). CDR3 length: 14 residues. Germline V CDR1 and CDR2: SGHRS, YFSETQ. Trimming shortened V by 2 bases and J by 5 bases, and 8 bases separated the two germline ends.

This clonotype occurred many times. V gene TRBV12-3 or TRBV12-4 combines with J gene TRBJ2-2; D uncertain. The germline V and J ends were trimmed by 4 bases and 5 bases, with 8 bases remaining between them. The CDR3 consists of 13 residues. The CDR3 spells CASSSGWTGELFF. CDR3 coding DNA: TGTGCCAGCAGTTCCGGATGGACCGGGGAGCTGTTTTTT.

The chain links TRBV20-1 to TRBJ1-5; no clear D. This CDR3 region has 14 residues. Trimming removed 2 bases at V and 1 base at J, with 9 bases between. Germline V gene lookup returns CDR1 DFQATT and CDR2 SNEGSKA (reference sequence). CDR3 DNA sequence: TGCAGTGCTAGACCCAGTTCAAGCAATCAGCCCCAGCATTTT. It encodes CSARPSSSNQPQHF.

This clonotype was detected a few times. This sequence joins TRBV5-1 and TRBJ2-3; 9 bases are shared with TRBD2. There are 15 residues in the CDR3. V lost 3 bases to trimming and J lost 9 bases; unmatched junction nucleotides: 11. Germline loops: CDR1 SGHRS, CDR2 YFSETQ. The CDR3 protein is CASSWTSAQGETQYF. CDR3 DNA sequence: TGCGCCAGCAGCTGGACTAGCGCCCAAGGAGAAACGCAGTATTTT.

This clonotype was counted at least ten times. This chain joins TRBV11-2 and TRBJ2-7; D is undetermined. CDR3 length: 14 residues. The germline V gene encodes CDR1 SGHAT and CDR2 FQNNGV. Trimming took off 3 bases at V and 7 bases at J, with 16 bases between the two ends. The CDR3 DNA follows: TGTGCCAGCAGCTTTGGGGTAGACCTGGGGGAGCAGTACTTC. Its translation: CASSFGVDLGEQYF.

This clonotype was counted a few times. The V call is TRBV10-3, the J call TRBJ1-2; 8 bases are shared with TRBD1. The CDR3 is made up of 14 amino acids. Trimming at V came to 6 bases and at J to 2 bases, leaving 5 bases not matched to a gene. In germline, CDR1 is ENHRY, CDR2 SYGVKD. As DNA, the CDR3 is TGTGCCATCAGCCGGACAGGGACCAACTATGGCTACACCTTC. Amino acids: CAISRTGTNYGYTF.

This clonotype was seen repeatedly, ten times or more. CDR3 bases: TGCGCCAGCAGCCAAGCTCTAGCGGGGGGGCCTGATGAGCAGTTCTTC. This sequence encodes CASSQALAGGPDEQFF. V gene TRBV4-1 combines with J gene TRBJ2-1, with TRBD2 matching 12 bases. The germline CDR1 and CDR2 sequences are MGHRA and YSYEKL. The ends lost 1 base at V and 8 bases at J; junction bases unmatched: 6. The CDR3 has 16 amino acids.